This T cell receptor beta chain came from a study of metastatic and nonmetastatic thyroid tumors. Thyroid surgery took place with no prior treatment in any patient. This clone was counted only a few times. TCRdb re-called the PCR reads through MiXCR. In the table there are approximately 41,000 clones, approximately 28% of which are singletons. V trimming: 5 bases; J trimming: 4 bases; junction bases outside the gene matches: 1. This CDR3 has 12 residues. CDR1 SNHLY and CDR2 FYNNEI come from the germline V gene. The TCR sequence derives from a male donor with papillary thyroid cancer or a benign thyroid nodule (not recorded which). Some clones in this sample may be carry-over from other donors' samples. Source material: blood. The chain couples TRBV2 to TRBJ1-2, with 7 bases matching TRBD1. Here the CDR3 DNA reads TGTGCCAGCAGTTCAGGGGGCTATGGCTACACCTTC. The encoded protein is CASSSGGYGYTF.